Each of the 22 T cell receptor beta chains below was sequenced from the same sample in a study of blood T cells in healthy people across ages. PCR was performed a second time for about 7 to 11 cycles using a sample-barcoded 5' primer and a J-beta primer mix. TCRdb itself ran the 5' RACE reads through MiXCR, one entry per CDR3 protein. The top ten hold about 3.3% of the sample, which has fewer than 650,000 distinct CDR3 sequences, 25% to 35% seen once. A further study also used this sample, focusing on T cells of mothers and their children.

Sequencing was performed on blood. The receptors derive from a boy younger than 10 in good health.

This chain connects TRBV7-9 to TRBJ2-1, with a weak D call TRBD1 (5 bases). V lost 3 bases and J lost 0, with 9 bases in between. Germline V gene lookup returns CDR1 SEHNR and CDR2 FQNEAQ (reference sequence). There are 15 residues in the CDR3. CDR3 in amino acids: CASSFKGDSYNEQFF. CDR3 in DNA: TGTGCCAGCAGCTTTAAAGGGGACTCCTACAATGAGCAGTTCTTC.

The J gene is TRBJ1-4, the V gene TRBV3-1, with 10 bases aligning to TRBD1. The length of the CDR3 is 15 residues. The V gene end was trimmed by 4 bases and the J gene end by 6 bases; junction bases not matched to a gene: 5. Per germline, CDR1 LGHDT and CDR2 YNNKEL (reference sequence). CDR3 loop: CASSPPGTGDEKLFF. The CDR3 nucleotides are TGTGCCAGCAGCCCTCCCGGGACAGGGGATGAAAAACTGTTTTTT.

The rearrangement joins TRBV2 to TRBJ2-3; no firm D call. With 7 bases removed from V and 2 bases from J, the gap between germline ends came to 7 bases. The CDR3 is made up of 12 amino acids. CDR1 is SNHLY and CDR2 is FYNNEI in the germline V gene. The CDR3 loop is CASKDVTDTQYF. The CDR3 DNA follows: TGTGCCAGCAAGGACGTCACAGATACGCAGTATTTT.

As to this clonotype: At one end, the junction sequence differs from germline, possibly due to a read error. The chain links TRBV9 to TRBJ2-3, with no clear D. Germline-derived CDR1 and CDR2 are SGDLS and YYNGEE. This CDR3 contains 16 residues. CDR3 in amino acids: CTSSVSGHTCTDTQYF. The CDR3 DNA is TGTACCAGCAGCGTATCTGGCCACACGTGCACAGATACGCAGTATTTT. Looking up the rest from reference TRBV9 and TRBJ2-3 gives the full variable domain: DSGVTQTPKHLITATGQRVTLRCSPRSGDLSVYWYQQSLDQGLQFLIQYYNGEERAKGNILERFSAQQFPDLHSELNLSSLELGDSALYFCTSSVSGHTCTDTQYFGPGTRLTVL.

This chain links TRBV9 with TRBJ2-3, with TRBD2 identical over 9 bases. The length of the CDR3 is 18 residues. With 0 bases clipped from V and 3 bases from J, the junction kept 11 bases outside the gene matches. Per the germline V gene, CDR1 is SGDLS and CDR2 is YYNGEE. The CDR3 DNA follows: TGTGCCAGCAGCGTAGCGCATAGCGGGAGATTGAGGACAGATACGCAGTATTTT. It yields the protein CASSVAHSGRLRTDTQYF.

Of note for this clonotype: A junction boundary mismatches the germline segment, possibly from a read error. The rearrangement joins TRBV7-8 to TRBJ1-1; no definite D call. CDR3 length: 16 amino acids. Germline values: CDR1 SGHVS, CDR2 FQNEAQ. The CDR3 here is CAGSSDNARVNTEAFF. In nucleotides, the CDR3 is TGTGCCGGCAGCTCAGATAATGCCAGAGTGAACACTGAAGCTTTCTTT.

This clonotype has more than one count but fewer than ten. The J gene is TRBJ2-3, the V gene TRBV11-2; maybe TRBD1 (5 bases). V shed 5 bases and J shed 2 bases, with 20 bases lying between them. CDR1 is SGHAT, CDR2 FQNNGV, per germline. This CDR3 has 17 amino acids. This CDR3 is CASSLRAAGRFTDTQYF. Written as DNA, the CDR3 is TGTGCCAGCAGCCTCAGGGCGGCAGGCCGTTTCACAGATACGCAGTATTTT.

Worth noting for this clonotype: At one boundary the junction diverges from the germline segment, which might be a read error. V and J are TRBV7-8 and TRBJ2-7; D gene ambiguous. This CDR3 region has 13 residues. Germline V CDR1 and CDR2: SGHVS, FQNEAQ. This CDR3 reads CASSLGPLSEQYF. The CDR3, as DNA: TGTGCCAGCAGTTTAGGTCCCCTAAGCGAGCAGTACTTC. Complete variable domain (other parts from reference TRBV7-8 and TRBJ2-7): GAGVSQSPRYKVAKRGQDVALRCDPISGHVSLFWYQQALGQGPEFLTYFQNEAQLDKSGLPSDRFFAERPEGSVSTLKIQRTQQEDSAVYLCASSLGPLSEQYFGPGTRLTVT.

DNA for the CDR3: TGTGCCAGCAGCCACATTATCCGGGACCGCTACGAGCAGTACTTC. This translates into CASSHIIRDRYEQYF. The chain carries TRBV7-9 and TRBJ2-5; the D call may be TRBD1 or TRBD2 (5 bases each). The J call may be wrong; the DNA end is better matched by TRBJ2-7. The CDR3 runs to 15 residues. The germline V gene has CDR1 SEHNR and CDR2 FQNEAQ (reference sequence).

This chain links TRBV6-1 with TRBJ2-6; D gene ambiguous. V lost 1 base to trimming and J lost 0 bases, with 4 bases between them. The CDR3 is 15 residues long. In germline, CDR1 is MNHNS, CDR2 SASEGT. The CDR3 sequence: CASSEDGSGANVLTF. The CDR3 bases are TGTGCCAGCAGTGAAGATGGCTCTGGGGCCAACGTCCTGACTTTC.

V and J are TRBV9 and TRBJ2-7, with 9 positions matching TRBD1. In germline, CDR1 is SGDLS, CDR2 YYNGEE. Trimming at V came to 2 bases and at J to 3 bases, leaving 6 bases not matched to a gene. This CDR3 is built from 15 residues. The CDR3 DNA sequence: TGTGCCAGCAGCGTCGGGACAGGGTACGACTACGAGCAGTACTTC. It codes for CASSVGTGYDYEQYF.

V is TRBV6-5 and J is TRBJ1-4; 7 nucleotides agree with TRBD1. The germline V gene encodes CDR1 MNHEY and CDR2 SVGAGI. The CDR3 consists of 15 residues. Trimming took 4 bases from V and 7 from J; bases not matched to a gene: 9. The CDR3 DNA reads TGTGCCAGCAGTTCGACAGGGCCAACGAGTGAAAAACTGTTTTTT. It is translated as CASSSTGPTSEKLFF.

This chain uses TRBV5-5 with TRBJ1-5, with D tentatively TRBD1 (5 bases). V shed 4 bases and J shed 0 bases, with 8 bases lying between them. Germline V lookup: CDR1 SGHKS, CDR2 YYEKEE (reference sequence). This CDR3 has 14 amino acids. In DNA form, the CDR3 reads TGTGCCAGCAGCCGACAGTATAGCAATCAGCCCCAGCATTTT. Translating gives CASSRQYSNQPQHF.

This clonotype appeared a few times. The genes are TRBV5-1 and TRBJ1-4; D may be TRBD1 (5 bases). Trimming removed 4 bases from V and 8 bases from J, with 21 bases in between. Germline CDR1 and CDR2: SGHRS and YFSETQ. CDR3 size: 16 residues. CDR3 in DNA: TGCGCCAGCAGCAACGGGACCCATTCGTCGGGGGAAAAACTGTTTTTT. Translated, it gives CASSNGTHSSGEKLFF.

The V call is TRBV10-1, the J call TRBJ1-6, with D possibly being TRBD1 (5 bases). This CDR3 contains 13 residues. Germline-derived CDR1 and CDR2 are WNHNN and SYGVQD (reference sequence). Trimming stripped 8 bases from V and 10 bases from J, with 15 bases between. The CDR3 DNA follows: TGCGCCAGCGGCCGGGACGGAGCATCACCCCTCCACTTT. This sequence encodes CASGRDGASPLHF.

The chain carries TRBV5-1 and TRBJ1-4, with 9 bases identical to TRBD1. V was clipped by 7 bases and J by 4 bases; unmatched bases: 8. The CDR3 extends over 15 amino acids. The germline V gene has CDR1 SGHRS and CDR2 YFSETQ. CDR3 DNA sequence: TGCGCCAGCGGGACAGGGAGGTCTGTTAATGAAAAACTGTTTTTT. Its translation: CASGTGRSVNEKLFF.

This clonotype was detected only a few times. J is TRBJ1-1 and V is TRBV7-2; D remains unclear. V lost 0 bases and J lost 9, with 5 bases in between. The CDR3 has 11 amino acids. Per germline, CDR1 SGHTA and CDR2 FQGNSA. CDR3 loop: CASSLAQKAFF. As DNA, the CDR3 is TGTGCCAGCAGCTTAGCACAGAAAGCTTTCTTT.

The chain uses TRBV10-3 and TRBJ2-5, with TRBD2 identical over 13 bases. This CDR3 comprises 15 residues. V shed 8 bases, J shed 2 bases, and the junction held 5 bases outside the gene matches. The germline gives CDR1 ENHRY, CDR2 SYGVKD. For the CDR3, the DNA is TGTGCCATCTCAACACTAGCGGGGGGGCAAGAGACCCAGTACTTC. This gives the protein CAISTLAGGQETQYF.

The rearrangement uses TRBV20-1 and TRBJ1-2; 9 bases align to TRBD1. Germline loops: CDR1 DFQATT, CDR2 SNEGSKA (reference sequence). With 4 bases clipped from V and 3 bases from J, the junction kept 6 bases outside the gene matches. The length of the CDR3 is 14 residues. This chain's CDR3 is CSATRQGGDYGYTF. CDR3 DNA sequence: TGCAGTGCTACCAGACAGGGGGGAGACTATGGCTACACCTTC.

Regarding this clonotype: At one of its ends the junction is not consistent with the germline gene, which may arise from a read error. This rearrangement joins TRBV30 to TRBJ1-2; D uncertain. The length of the CDR3 is 11 residues. Germline lookup yields CDR1 GTSNPN and CDR2 SVGIG (reference sequence). The DNA of the CDR3 is TGTGCCTGGAGATTGTACCAGAAATCCGAATTC. The encoded protein is CAWRLYQKSEF. The entire variable domain, with the rest obtained from reference TRBV30 and TRBJ1-2, is as follows: SQTIHQWPATLVQPVGSPLSLECTVEGTSNPNLYWYRQAAGRGLQLLFYSVGIGQISSEVPQNLSASRPQDRQFILSSKKLLLSDSGFYLCAWRLYQKSEFGSGTRLTVV.

This clonotype appeared a few times. The J gene is TRBJ1-1, the V gene TRBV10-3; possibly TRBD1 for D (5 bases). This CDR3 is built from 14 residues. Trimming left V 6 bases short and J 6 bases short, with 17 bases between. Germline lookup yields CDR1 ENHRY and CDR2 SYGVKD. In nucleotides, the CDR3 is TGTGCCATCAGGGAAAAGACGGGGGACCCTGAAGCTTTCTTT. Translated, it gives CAIREKTGDPEAFF.

The chain joins TRBV5-8 to TRBJ2-3, with D perhaps TRBD2 (5 bases). The CDR3 covers 15 residues. The germline V and J ends were trimmed by 0 bases and 6 bases, with 14 bases remaining between them. Germline-derived CDR1 and CDR2 are SGHTS and YDEGEE. The CDR3 coding sequence is TGTGCCAGCAGCTTGGGAGGGCGGAGAGAGGATACGCAGTATTTT. Translating it yields CASSLGGRREDTQYF.